The clone carrying this T cell receptor beta chain has a handful of counts. Its matching antigen is unknown. The data are from a study of cytomegalovirus exposure and HLA in healthy donors. Study-level background: A prior study identified 117 million unique TCR beta sequences from about 180 million T cells. Study-wide findings and caveats: Some highly shared sequence variants likely arose as a pipeline artifact.

The PCR was carried out with 60 Vbeta primers and 13 Jbeta primers. Sequenced by immunoSEQ multiplex PCR; TCRdb stores in-frame clones only, minus some. The sample gives around 120,000 clones, approximately 70% of which show up once; approximately 3.9% is in the top ten. Germline CDR1 and CDR2: SGHRS and YFSETQ. This CDR3 contains 14 residues. V was pared by 0 bases and J by 4 bases, with 9 bases between. The receptor's source is a man aged 25 to 45 in good health and CMV-seropositive. Source material: PBMCs. J is TRBJ2-3 and V is TRBV5-1; D not certain. The CDR3 protein is CASSLGLVSDTQYF. The CDR3 nucleotides are TGCGCCAGCAGCTTGGGATTAGTATCAGATACGCAGTATTTT.